This record concerns one T cell receptor (beta chain) sequence. Its specificity is unknown. The patients chosen for sequencing had shown expansion of CD8+CD57+ cells (detected by flow cytometry). The record originates from a study of CD8+CD57+ T cells in acquired aplastic anemia. CDR1 and CDR2 from the germline V gene are SGHNT and YENEEA. The CDR3 loop spans 12 amino acids. Between the trimmed V and J ends, which lost 0 bases and 9 bases, there was a span of 6 bases. Study-wide findings and caveats: CD8+ Simpson's diversity in patients was not significantly different from that in controls.

The template for TCR beta VDJ and CDR3 sequence profiling was genomic DNA. TCRdb used MiXCR to reprocess the reads, holding one entry per CDR3 protein. Of some 160,000 distinct CDR3 sequences listed, roughly 48% are singletons. The chain combines TRBV11-3 with TRBJ2-1; D remains unclear. This TCR was sampled from a human donor with aplastic anemia. The specimen sequenced was sorted CD4+, CD8+, or CD8+CD57+ T cells (not recorded which) from PBMCs. CDR3 sequence reads: CASSLDLGEQFF. CDR3 DNA: TGTGCCAGCAGCTTAGACCTGGGTGAGCAGTTCTTC.